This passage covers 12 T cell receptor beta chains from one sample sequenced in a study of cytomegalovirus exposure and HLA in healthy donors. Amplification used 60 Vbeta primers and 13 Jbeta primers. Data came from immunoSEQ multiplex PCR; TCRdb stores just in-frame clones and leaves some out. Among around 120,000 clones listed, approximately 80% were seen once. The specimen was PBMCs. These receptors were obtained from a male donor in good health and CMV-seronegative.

The CDR3 nucleotides read TGTGCCAGCAGCCCCCTTCGCCCAGAAGTTAACTATGGCTACACCTTC. Residues: CASSPLRPEVNYGYTF. The chain employs TRBV7-6 and TRBJ1-2; D is ambiguous. The CDR3 has 16 amino acids. Germline CDR1 SGHVS, CDR2 FNYEAQ. Trimming left V 5 bases short and J 1 base short, with 17 bases between.

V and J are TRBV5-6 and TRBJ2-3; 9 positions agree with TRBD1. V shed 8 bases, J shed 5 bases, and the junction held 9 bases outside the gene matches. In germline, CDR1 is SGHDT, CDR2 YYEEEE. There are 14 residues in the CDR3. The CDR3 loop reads CASILGTGLDTQYF. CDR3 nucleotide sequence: TGTGCCAGTATTCTTGGGACAGGGCTAGATACGCAGTATTTT.

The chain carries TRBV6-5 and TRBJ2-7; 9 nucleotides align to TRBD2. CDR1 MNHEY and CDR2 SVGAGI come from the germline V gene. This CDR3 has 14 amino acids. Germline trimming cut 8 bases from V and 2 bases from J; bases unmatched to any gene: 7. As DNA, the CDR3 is TGTGCCAGCTCCCCGCGGGGGGGTACCTACGAGCAGTACTTC. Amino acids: CASSPRGGTYEQYF.

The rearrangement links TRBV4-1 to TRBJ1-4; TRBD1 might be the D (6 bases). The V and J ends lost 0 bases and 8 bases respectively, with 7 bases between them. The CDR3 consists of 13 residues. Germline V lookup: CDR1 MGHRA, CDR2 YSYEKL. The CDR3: CASSQEQGEKLFF. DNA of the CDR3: TGCGCCAGCAGCCAAGAACAGGGAGAAAAACTGTTTTTT.

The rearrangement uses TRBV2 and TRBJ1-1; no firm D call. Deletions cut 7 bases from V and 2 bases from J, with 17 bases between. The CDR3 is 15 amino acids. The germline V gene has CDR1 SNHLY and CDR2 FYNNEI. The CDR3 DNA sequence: TGTGCCAGCATTCCCAACGAGTCATTAAACACTGAAGCTTTCTTT. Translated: CASIPNESLNTEAFF.

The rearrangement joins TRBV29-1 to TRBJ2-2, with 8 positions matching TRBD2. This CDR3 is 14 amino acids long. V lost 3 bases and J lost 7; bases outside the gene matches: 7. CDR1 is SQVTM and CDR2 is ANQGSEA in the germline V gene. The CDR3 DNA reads TGCAGCGTTGATGCTAGCGGGTTATACGGGGAGCTGTTTTTT. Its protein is CSVDASGLYGELFF.

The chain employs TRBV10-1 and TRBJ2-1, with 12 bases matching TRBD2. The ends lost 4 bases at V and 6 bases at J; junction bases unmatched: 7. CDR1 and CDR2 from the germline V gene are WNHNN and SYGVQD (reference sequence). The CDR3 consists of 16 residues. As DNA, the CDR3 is TGCGCCAGCAGTGGAGCGGGACTAGCGGGCCGCAATGAGCAGTTCTTC. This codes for CASSGAGLAGRNEQFF.

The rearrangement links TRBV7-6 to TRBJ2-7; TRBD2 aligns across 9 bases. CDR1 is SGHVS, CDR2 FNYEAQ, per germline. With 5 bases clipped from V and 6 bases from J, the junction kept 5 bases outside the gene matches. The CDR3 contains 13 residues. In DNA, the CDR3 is TGTGCCAGCAGCACGGGACTAGCCGGCGAGCAGTACTTC. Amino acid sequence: CASSTGLAGEQYF.

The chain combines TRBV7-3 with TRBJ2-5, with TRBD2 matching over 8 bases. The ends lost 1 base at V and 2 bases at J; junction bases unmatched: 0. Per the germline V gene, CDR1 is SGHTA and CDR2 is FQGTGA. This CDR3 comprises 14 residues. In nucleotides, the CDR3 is TGTGCCAGCAGCTTAAGCGGGGGGCAAGAGACCCAGTACTTC. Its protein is CASSLSGGQETQYF.

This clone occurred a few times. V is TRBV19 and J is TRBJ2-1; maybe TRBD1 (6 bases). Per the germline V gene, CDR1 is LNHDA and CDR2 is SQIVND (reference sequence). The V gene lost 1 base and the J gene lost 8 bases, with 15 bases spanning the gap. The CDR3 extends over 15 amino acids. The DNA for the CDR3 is TGTGCCAGTAGTATAGGCCCAAACAGGGCTGATGAGCAGTTCTTC. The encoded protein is CASSIGPNRADEQFF.

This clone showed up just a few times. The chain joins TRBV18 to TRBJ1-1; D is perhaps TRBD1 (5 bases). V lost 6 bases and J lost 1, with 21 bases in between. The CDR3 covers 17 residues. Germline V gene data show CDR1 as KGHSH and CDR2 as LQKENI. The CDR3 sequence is CASSLLSPGLPNTEAFF. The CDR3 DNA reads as TGTGCCAGCTCTCTTCTTTCTCCGGGACTCCCGAACACTGAAGCTTTCTTT.

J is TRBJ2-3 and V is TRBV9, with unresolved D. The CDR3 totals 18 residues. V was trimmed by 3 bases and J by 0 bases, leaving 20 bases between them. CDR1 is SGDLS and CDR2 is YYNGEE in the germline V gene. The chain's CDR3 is CASSAYRGVPTSTDTQYF. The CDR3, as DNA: TGTGCCAGCAGCGCCTACCGAGGCGTACCGACTAGCACAGATACGCAGTATTTT.